Sequencing of this TCR beta chain was carried out in a study of shared clonotypes between healthy human individuals. Broader study findings: Clonotype sharing among donors was expected to depend on sequencing depth.

Germline V gene lookup returns CDR1 SGHRS and CDR2 YFSETQ. The V gene lost 4 bases and the J gene lost 2 bases, with 9 bases spanning the gap. This CDR3 spans 13 amino acids. Concerning this clone: Its antigen is unknown. Other DNA sequences in this specimen translate into the identical CDR3.

Around 32,000 T cell genomes, or approximately 190 ng DNA, went into the sorted-subset replicate PCRs. Libraries were prepared by immunoSEQ multiplex PCR; TCRdb keeps only in-frame clonotypes and omits some of them. The table has 2 million to 3 million clones, approximately 93% seen once. The chain has TRBV5-1 and TRBJ1-2; TRBD1 might be the D (6 bases). The origin of this receptor is a man in his late teens or twenties in good health. Some clones in this sample may be carry-over from other donors' samples. The specimen sequenced was naive CD4+ T cells from PBMCs. Subset reported: CD45RA+ positively selected. The CDR3 DNA reads as TGCGCCAGCAGCGAAACAGGGAACTATGGCTACACCTTC. Amino acid sequence: CASSETGNYGYTF. Filled out from reference TRBV5-1 and TRBJ1-2, the complete variable domain reads KAGVTQTPRYLIKTRGQQVTLSCSPISGHRSVSWYQQTPGQGLQFLFEYFSETQRNKGNFPGRFSGRQFSNSRSEMNVSTLELGDSALYLCASSETGNYGYTFGSGTRLTVV.